This T cell receptor (beta chain) was found in a study of vaccination and CD4 T cells after COVID-19. Findings and limits, study-wide: In convalescent patients, a median approximately 86% of post-vaccine SARS-CoV-2-reactive clones appeared only after vaccination. Looking at convalescent patients, 304 of their 307 vaccine-specific clones were spike mono-reactive.

In the case of this clonotype: No antigen is known for it.

Germline CDR1 DFQATT, CDR2 SNEGSKA (reference sequence). The J segment lost 7 bases and the V segment lost 0 bases, leaving 13 bases of the junction unmatched. The CDR3 has 16 residues. Specified treatment: roughly 10-day PBMC culture with coronavirus spike peptide pools or control peptides (ViraFEST assay). These CD4+ T cells came from approximately 10-day cultures by negative selection. With the Oncomine TCR Beta short-read assay, DNA from cultured CD4+ T cells was sequenced. The template was genomic DNA from cultured CD4+ T cells. From the PCR reads, TCRdb called clonotypes with MiXCR, one entry per CDR3 protein. Here the sample spans about 25,000 distinct CDR3 sequences, around 40% being singletons.

This receptor was identified in a human donor who had recovered from COVID-19. Sequenced material: CD4+ T cells from blood, cultured in vitro. The V call is TRBV20-1, the J call TRBJ2-7; TRBD2 agrees at 9 bases. The CDR3 DNA is TGCAGTGCTAGAGATCCATTAGCGGGGGATTCGTATGAGCAGTACTTC. It yields the protein CSARDPLAGDSYEQYF.